Listed below are T cell receptor beta chains from one sample, sequenced in a study of PD-1 blockade in classical Hodgkin lymphoma. Repertoires were generated with immunoSEQ multiplex PCR, while TCRdb's copy carries only in-frame clones and drops some. Of approximately 100,000 clones listed, more than 85% are singletons. Sequenced here: peripheral blood mononuclear cells (PBMCs), sampled before the second cycle of nivolumab. The receptor source for this set is a human donor with classical Hodgkin lymphoma. The CDR3 runs from the conserved cysteine through the conserved F or W. Each record gives: CDR3 DNA, CDR3 protein, V gene, D gene, J gene, clone size. The D gene is left open where the match is weak. For some rows the clone size is stated as once, few or many, or as a class when expanded; others skip it.

TGTGCCAGCAGCTTACAGGGGCCCACTAGGGGCTACACCTTC	CASSLQGPTRGYTF	TRBV7-2	.	TRBJ1-2	.
TGTGCCAGCAGCTCACACGGGTATGGCTACACCTTC	CASSSHGYGYTF	TRBV7-9	.	TRBJ1-2	few
TGTGCCAGCAGCCCCCCGGGACTAGGAGGCAGGGATGAGCAGTTCTTC	CASSPPGLGGRDEQFF	TRBV7-6	TRBD2	TRBJ2-1	once
TGTGCCAGCAGTTTTTATCCCCAGGGCAGTGGGGCCAACGTCCTGACTTTC	CASSFYPQGSGANVLTF	TRBV27	.	TRBJ2-6	once
TGCGCCAGCAGCCAAGAGAGGGGACAGGGCTACAATGAAAAACTGTTTTTT	CASSQERGQGYNEKLFF	TRBV4-1	TRBD1	TRBJ1-4	.
TGTGCCAGCTCACCCCCCCCCGAGCGGGGGACCTACGAGCAGTACTTC	CASSPPPERGTYEQYF	TRBV18	TRBD2	TRBJ2-7	.
TGCGCCAGCAGGCCCACAGGGGACACTGAAGCTTTCTTT	CASRPTGDTEAFF	TRBV10-2	TRBD1	TRBJ1-1	.
TGTGCCTGGAGAGAAGGCGGACAGGGGAGGCCAGATACGCAGTATTTT	CAWREGGQGRPDTQYF	TRBV30	TRBD1	TRBJ2-3	once
TGTGCCAGCAGCCTCTGGGGGGGCCAAGAGACCCAGTACTTC	CASSLWGGQETQYF	TRBV5-4	TRBD2	TRBJ2-5	.
TGTGCCAGCAAGGCGACAGTGTTCGAAACCCCGGGTGGCTACACCTTC	CASKATVFETPGGYTF	TRBV10-3	.	TRBJ1-2	.
TGTGCCAGCAGTTTAATCCCCCGGGACAGGATAGAGACCCAGTACTTC	CASSLIPRDRIETQYF	TRBV6-5	TRBD1	TRBJ2-5	.
TGCGCCAGCAGCTCCACCCTGACGGGGCAAGAGACCCAGTACTTC	CASSSTLTGQETQYF	TRBV4-1	.	TRBJ2-5	.
TGTGCCAGCAGCTTGTCCCTCTTCAGCTCCTACAATGAGCAGTTCTTC	CASSLSLFSSYNEQFF	TRBV5-8	.	TRBJ2-1	.
TGTGCCAGTAGTATAACTGGGACTGCTGGGGCCAACGTCCTGACTTTC	CASSITGTAGANVLTF	TRBV19	.	TRBJ2-6	.
TGTGCCAGCAGCTTAGGGACTAGCAGGAGGGAGCAGTACTTC	CASSLGTSRREQYF	TRBV4-2	TRBD2	TRBJ2-7	.
TGTGCCAGCAGGACAGCTGGAAACACCATATATTTT	CASRTAGNTIYF	TRBV5-8	.	TRBJ1-3	.
TGTGCCAGCAGCTATGGCAGCTTCTATGGCTACACCTTC	CASSYGSFYGYTF	TRBV5-1	.	TRBJ1-2	.
TGTGCCAGCAGTGGTACCAGTGGGAGGGGAGGTTGGTCGAACACCGGGGAGCTGTTTTTT	CASSGTSGRGGWSNTGELFF	TRBV6-1	TRBD2	TRBJ2-2	.
TGTGCCAGCAGCGGACTAGCGGGGGACAATGAGCAGTTCTTC	CASSGLAGDNEQFF	TRBV7-8	TRBD2	TRBJ2-1	.
TGCGCCAGCAGCCGAGAAACCTACAATGAGCAGTTCTTC	CASSRETYNEQFF	TRBV5-1	.	TRBJ2-1	.
TGTGCCAGCAGTTTACGGGGGGGGGACCTAATGGGCTACAATGAGCAGTTCTTC	CASSLRGGDLMGYNEQFF	TRBV27	TRBD2	TRBJ2-1	.
TGCAGTGCTGCCCCCTGGGATGAGCAGTTCTTC	CSAAPWDEQFF	TRBV20-1	.	TRBJ2-1	once
TGTGCCAGCAGCCCGACCACCCTTAGGTCCGGGGAGCTGTTTTTT	CASSPTTLRSGELFF	TRBV4-2	.	TRBJ2-2	.
TGTGCCAGCAGTTTCAGGGGGCGAGGCCACGAGCAGTACTTC	CASSFRGRGHEQYF	TRBV28	TRBD1	TRBJ2-7	.
TGCGCCAGCAGCTGGTTACAGGGTTCTAACTATGGCTACACCTTC	CASSWLQGSNYGYTF	TRBV5-1	.	TRBJ1-2	few
TGTGCCAGTAGGGCGGACAGGGCAGATACGCAGTATTTT	CASRADRADTQYF	TRBV19	TRBD1	TRBJ2-3	.
TGTGCCAGCAGCCCTAGGGGACGGGGACTAGCGGGTCAAGAGACCCAGTACTTC	CASSPRGRGLAGQETQYF	TRBV7-9	TRBD2	TRBJ2-5	.
TGTGCCAGCAGTGCACAGGGAGTGTGGGACTATGGCTACACCTTC	CASSAQGVWDYGYTF	TRBV6-6	.	TRBJ1-2	.
TGTGCCAGCAGCACCGGGACAGGGGTTTTGGAGACCCAGTACTTC	CASSTGTGVLETQYF	TRBV7-3	TRBD1	TRBJ2-5	.
TGTGCCAGTAGGACGACAGGTCCAGGTCACGAGCCCCAGCATTTT	CASRTTGPGHEPQHF	TRBV19	.	TRBJ1-5	few
TGTGCCAGCAGCTCGATAACGGGAGACAATGAGCAGTTCTTC	CASSSITGDNEQFF	TRBV5-4	.	TRBJ2-1	few
TGTGCCAGCAGCTTGCAGGGGCACGCTTTCTTT	CASSLQGHAFF	TRBV7-6	.	TRBJ1-1	few
TGTGCCAGCAGCCCGGGCCAACAAGAGACCCAGTACTTC	CASSPGQQETQYF	TRBV11-3	.	TRBJ2-5	.
TGCGCCAGCAGCTTGGATACACTTTCCGAGCAGTACTTC	CASSLDTLSEQYF	TRBV5-1	.	TRBJ2-7	.
TGTGCCAGCAGCGTAGATCTGGCAAGACGGAATGAGCAGTTCTTC	CASSVDLARRNEQFF	TRBV9	.	TRBJ2-1	few
TGCGCCAGCAGCCAAGGTTATCTAGGGCAGGTTAGCACAGATACGCAGTATTTT	CASSQGYLGQVSTDTQYF	TRBV4-1	.	TRBJ2-3	.
TGCAGCGTTGAAAGGATCCAGACCTACGAGCAGTACTTC	CSVERIQTYEQYF	TRBV29-1	.	TRBJ2-7	.
TGCGCCAGCAGCTTCGGGATTAAATATGGCTACACCTTC	CASSFGIKYGYTF	TRBV5-1	.	TRBJ1-2	.
TGTGCCTTGGACAGAATGGCTTCCTACAATGAGCAGTTCTTC	CALDRMASYNEQFF	TRBV30	.	TRBJ2-1	.
TGTGCCAGCAGCTCCCCATTAGCCGGGGTTGAAAAACTGTTTTTT	CASSSPLAGVEKLFF	TRBV11-2	.	TRBJ1-4	.
TGTGCCAGCAGCTTAGGTTGGTTGACTGAAGCTTTCTTT	CASSLGWLTEAFF	TRBV7-2	.	TRBJ1-1	.
TGTGCCAGCAGTTACTCTCTGGGACAGCAAGAGACCCAGTACTTC	CASSYSLGQQETQYF	TRBV6-5	TRBD1	TRBJ2-5	.
TGTGCCAGTAGTATCCGACAGGGCTATGGCTACACCTTC	CASSIRQGYGYTF	TRBV19	TRBD1	TRBJ1-2	.
TGTGCCAGCAGCTTAGGACTAGCGGGGGTCACAGATACGCAGTATTTT	CASSLGLAGVTDTQYF	TRBV7-2	TRBD2	TRBJ2-3	.
TGTGCCAGCAGTTTATCGCAGGGCGTTGCCTACGAGCAGTACTTC	CASSLSQGVAYEQYF	TRBV27	.	TRBJ2-7	.
TGTGCCAGTAAGGACCCACGCTCTCCCCTCCACTTT	CASKDPRSPLHF	TRBV19	.	TRBJ1-6	few
TGTGCCAGCAGCCAGGGACCGAGGACCTATGGCTACACCTTC	CASSQGPRTYGYTF	TRBV6-6	.	TRBJ1-2	.
TGTGCCAGTAGAACGGGACAGGGGGCGTACGAGCAGTACTTC	CASRTGQGAYEQYF	TRBV19	TRBD1	TRBJ2-7	.
TGTGCCAGCAGTGAAGGGCAGGGTGTACAGCCCCAGCATTTT	CASSEGQGVQPQHF	TRBV9	.	TRBJ1-5	.
TGTGCCAGCAGCCCAAGGGGCGGGGTAACGCAGTATTTT	CASSPRGGVTQYF	TRBV11-3	.	TRBJ2-3	once
TGTGCCAGCAGCTTAGCGCCCTATAAGGGCGCCTATAATTCACCCCTCCACTTT	CASSLAPYKGAYNSPLHF	TRBV7-2	.	TRBJ1-6	.
TGTGCCAGCAGCTTGGTATCACCAGGGTTTAGCTATGGCTACACCTTC	CASSLVSPGFSYGYTF	TRBV5-6	.	TRBJ1-2	once
TGTGCCAGCAGTCTGACAGGGTTTCCCACTGAAGCTTTCTTT	CASSLTGFPTEAFF	TRBV6-5	TRBD1	TRBJ1-1	.